This TCR beta chain came from a study of blood T cell repertoires in COVID-19. In the study overall: Specimens from acute and convalescent COVID-19 originated in the United States, Italy and Spain.

Seattle cases were enrolled at active infection and followed longitudinally. This clone counts as medium-sized (0.01 to 0.1%). Methods used by the authors: Amplification with reference gene primers provided the estimates of nucleated cell counts. Sequencing used immunoSEQ multiplex PCR; TCRdb keeps in-frame clones, though not all of them. Clone size and the V and J calls come from that table; the DNA yielded D and trimming. The sample includes around 23,000 clones, 65% to 85% of them seen just once. This CDR3 is built from 15 residues. CDR1 and CDR2 from the germline V gene are LNHDA and SQIVND (reference sequence). V lost 0 bases to trimming and J lost 0 bases, with 6 bases between them.

The sequence was collected from a man between 45 and 60 years old with COVID-19, enrolled during active disease. The sequencing input was peripheral blood. This chain uses TRBV19 with TRBJ1-5, with no clear D. CDR3 amino acids: CASSIDSGSNQPQHF. The CDR3 DNA reads as TGTGCCAGTAGTATAGATAGTGGTAGCAATCAGCCCCAGCATTTT.